A selection of T cell receptor beta chains follows, all from one sample in a study of T cells in Graves' hyperthyroidism and ophthalmopathy. MiXCR, run by TCRdb on the multiplex PCR reads, gives a single entry per CDR3 protein. This sample has roughly 500,000 distinct CDR3 sequences; 16% occur once, and the top ten carry over 25%. Material: blood. These TCRs come from a woman aged 25 to 39 with Graves' ophthalmopathy. Each CDR3 is given with its conserved first and last residue.

>TRBJ2-3|TRBV7-8
CASSRNWKDTQYF
>TRBJ2-1|TRBV7-9
CASSLRESPGGPENEQFF
>TRBJ2-1|TRBV29-1
CSTRPSGYGEQFF
>TRBJ2-5|TRBV2
CASSPTGRGTQYF
>TRBJ2-1|TRBV20-1
CSAIDTGGPLNEQFF
>TRBJ1-5|TRBV10-3
CAINESRGRGDQPQHF
>TRBJ1-6|TRBV18
CASSSGRNNSPLHF
>TRBJ2-3|TRBV7-8
CASSLVLTTDTQYF
>TRBJ2-1|TRBV29-1
CSVEGPGGKLYNEQFF
>TRBJ2-1|TRBV7-2
CASSLGGLVGYNEQFF
>TRBJ1-1|TRBV4-1
CASSQLGRGKNTEAFF
>TRBJ2-7|TRBV6-2/TRBV6-3
CASSYSAGLAVDYEQYF
>TRBJ1-5|TRBV6-1
CASSEGDRGSQPQHF
>TRBJ1-1|TRBV5-1
CASSLSPHGGTATEAFF
>TRBJ2-1|TRBV6-2/TRBV6-3
CASSPLAGGPLGSYNEQFF
>TRBJ2-3|TRBV7-2
CASGRLGGTDTQYF
>TRBJ2-7|TRBV12-3/TRBV12-4
CASSLIGLAGGRREQYF
>TRBJ1-1|TRBV6-1
CASSEIRETEAFF
>TRBJ2-7|TRBV5-5
CASQLASVGEQYF
>TRBJ1-5|TRBV6-2/TRBV6-3
CASSHGAPMHQPQHF
>TRBJ2-7|TRBV10-3
CAISESQGGAYEQYF
>TRBJ2-1|TRBV6-1
CASSPWTSGSNEQFF
>TRBJ2-2|TRBV28
CASTRPGANTGELFF
>TRBJ2-2|TRBV7-7
CASSLSPRGTGELFF
>TRBJ2-3|TRBV4-2
CASSEAGGRTDTQYF
>TRBJ2-5|TRBV9
CASSPLAEETQYF
>TRBJ1-1|TRBV4-1
CASSPPGQAAAFF
>TRBJ2-1|TRBV4-3
CASSQENWDGYNEQFF
>TRBJ1-1|TRBV20-1
CSAAQRFEAFF
>TRBJ2-2|TRBV11-2
CASSLLQGLPGELFF
>TRBJ2-1|TRBV12-3/TRBV12-4
CASRPSSGRGNEQFF
>TRBJ2-7|TRBV7-2
CASSSAKGGYEQYF
>TRBJ2-3|TRBV7-8
CASSLESFRTFHSGTADTQYF
>TRBJ2-1|TRBV20-1
CSARDPSGRPSWEQFF
>TRBJ1-2|TRBV20-1
CSARTGVWRGYTF
>TRBJ2-5|TRBV20-1
CSASRLAGGETQYF
>TRBJ1-3|TRBV9
CASSEAGRNTIYF
>TRBJ2-7|TRBV4-3
CASSQVGTGNYEQYF
>TRBJ2-1|TRBV7-3
CASSQERAGGLNEQFF
>TRBJ1-1|TRBV28
CASSQVGNTEAFF
>TRBJ2-7|TRBV15
CATSRTGQGVYEQYF
>TRBJ1-3|TRBV12-3/TRBV12-4
CASRAGGPGNTIYF
>TRBJ2-5|TRBV6-1
CASSYGHLSSGRAQYF
>TRBJ2-6|TRBV18
CASSPEDFKTGPAAANVLTF
>TRBJ2-7|TRBV4-1
CASSLNSGSLYEQYF
>TRBJ2-6|TRBV10-1
CASSFDSSGANVLTF
>TRBJ2-7|TRBV4-3
CASSQDFAGPFSYEQYF
>TRBJ2-3|TRBV28
CASIYRGADTQYF
>TRBJ2-3|TRBV28
CASSLSAGGRADTQYF
>TRBJ2-1|TRBV7-9
CASSAPGTGDLVRVFNEQFF
>TRBJ2-7|TRBV6-1
CASSYERFNYEQYF
>TRBJ2-7|TRBV28
CASSGRGGKYEQYF
>TRBJ2-1|TRBV20-1
CSAGRGQGYNEQFF
>TRBJ2-3|TRBV12-3/TRBV12-4
CASSVGGGTTDTQYF
>TRBJ2-1|TRBV6-5
CASTSISGTSGRGIESYNEQFF
>TRBJ1-5|TRBV19
CASSMGQGSNQPQHF
>TRBJ1-2|TRBV7-2
CASSTYRGPDATGYTF
>TRBJ2-7|TRBV29-1
CSVLLDVPGQYF
>TRBJ2-7|TRBV19
CASTAVIPPYEQYF
>TRBJ2-5|TRBV12-3/TRBV12-4
CASGTTSGREETQYF